This T cell receptor (beta chain) stems from a study of blood T cell repertoires in COVID-19. Study-wide background: Acute and convalescent COVID-19 samples came from the United States, Italy and Spain. Sources were T cells, B-cell-depleted T cells, or PBMCs; the material itself was cDNA or gDNA.

This CDR3 comprises 15 residues. The trim removed 4 bases at V and 3 bases at J, leaving 3 bases unmatched. Germline V CDR1 and CDR2: MNHNY, SVGAGI (reference sequence). Original data processing: Reference gene primer amplification yielded estimated nucleated cell counts. Profiled with immunoSEQ multiplex PCR; TCRdb holds only in-frame clones, not every one. V and J calls plus clone size are reproduced from that table; the DNA served to infer D and trimming. The sample contains about 160,000 clones, approximately 80% of which appear only once. Sequenced: peripheral blood. The receptor comes from a middle-aged woman with COVID-19, enrolled during active disease. V is TRBV6-6 and J is TRBJ2-1, with TRBD1 matching over 10 bases. The CDR3 DNA follows: TGTGCCAGCAGTTCCCGGGACAGGGGCTACAATGAGCAGTTCTTC. Protein sequence: CASSSRDRGYNEQFF.